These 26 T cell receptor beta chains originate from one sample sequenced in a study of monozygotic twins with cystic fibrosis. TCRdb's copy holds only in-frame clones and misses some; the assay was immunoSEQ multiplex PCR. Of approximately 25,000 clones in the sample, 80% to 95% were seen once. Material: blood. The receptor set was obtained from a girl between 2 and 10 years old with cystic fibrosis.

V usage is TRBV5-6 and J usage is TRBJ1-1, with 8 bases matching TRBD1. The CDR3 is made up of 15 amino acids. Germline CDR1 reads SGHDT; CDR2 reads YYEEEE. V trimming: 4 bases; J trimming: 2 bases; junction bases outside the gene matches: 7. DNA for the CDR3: TGTGCCAGCAGCCTTACAGGACAGGGCAACACTGAAGCTTTCTTT. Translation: CASSLTGQGNTEAFF.

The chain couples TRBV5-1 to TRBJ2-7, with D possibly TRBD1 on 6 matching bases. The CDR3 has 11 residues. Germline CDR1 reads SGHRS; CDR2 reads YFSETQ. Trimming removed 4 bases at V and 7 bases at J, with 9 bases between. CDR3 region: CASSTDSEQYF. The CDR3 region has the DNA TGCGCCAGCAGCACGGACAGTGAGCAGTACTTC.

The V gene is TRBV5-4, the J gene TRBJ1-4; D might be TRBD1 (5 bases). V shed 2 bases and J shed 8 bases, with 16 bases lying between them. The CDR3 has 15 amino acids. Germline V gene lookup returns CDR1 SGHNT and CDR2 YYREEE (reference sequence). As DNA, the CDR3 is TGTGCCAGCAGCTTAAGTGGCAGGGCACAGGAAAAACTGTTTTTT. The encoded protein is CASSLSGRAQEKLFF.

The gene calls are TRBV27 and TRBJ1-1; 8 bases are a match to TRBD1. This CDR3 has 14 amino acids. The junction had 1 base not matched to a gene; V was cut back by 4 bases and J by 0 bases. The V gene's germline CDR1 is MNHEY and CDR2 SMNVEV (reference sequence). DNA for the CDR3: TGTGCCAGCAGTTGGGACAGGATGAACACTGAAGCTTTCTTT. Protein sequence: CASSWDRMNTEAFF.

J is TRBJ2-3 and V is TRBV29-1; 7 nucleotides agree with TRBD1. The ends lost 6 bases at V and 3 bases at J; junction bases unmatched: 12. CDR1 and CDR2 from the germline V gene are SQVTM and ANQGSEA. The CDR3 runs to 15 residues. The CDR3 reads CSVRTNRGATDTQYF. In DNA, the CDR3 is TGCAGCGTACGAACAAACAGGGGAGCAACAGATACGCAGTATTTT.

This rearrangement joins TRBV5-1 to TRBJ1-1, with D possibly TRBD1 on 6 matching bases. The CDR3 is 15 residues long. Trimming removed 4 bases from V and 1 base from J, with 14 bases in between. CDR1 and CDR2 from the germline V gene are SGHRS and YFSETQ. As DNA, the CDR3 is TGCGCCAGCAGCCTAACACAGGGAACGAACACTGAAGCTTTCTTT. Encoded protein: CASSLTQGTNTEAFF.

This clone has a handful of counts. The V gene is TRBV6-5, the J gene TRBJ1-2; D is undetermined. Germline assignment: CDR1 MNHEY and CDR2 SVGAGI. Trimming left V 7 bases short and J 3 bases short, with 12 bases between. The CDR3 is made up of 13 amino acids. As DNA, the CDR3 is TGTGCCAGCACCCGCGGAAGGGACTATGGCTACACCTTC. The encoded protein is CASTRGRDYGYTF.

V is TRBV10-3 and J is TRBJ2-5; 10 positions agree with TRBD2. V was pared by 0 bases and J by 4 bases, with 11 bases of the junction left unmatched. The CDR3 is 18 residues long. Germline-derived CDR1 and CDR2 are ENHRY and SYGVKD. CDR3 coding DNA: TGTGCCATCAGTGAGTCACTAGCGGGGCAAACCCTCAGAGAGACCCAGTACTTC. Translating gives CAISESLAGQTLRETQYF.

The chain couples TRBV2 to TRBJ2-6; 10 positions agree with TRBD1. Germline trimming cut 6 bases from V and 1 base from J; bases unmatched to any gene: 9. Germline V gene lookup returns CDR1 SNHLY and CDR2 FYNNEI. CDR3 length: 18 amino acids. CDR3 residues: CASRYTRDRGSGANVLTF. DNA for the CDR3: TGTGCCAGCAGGTACACCCGGGACAGGGGTTCTGGGGCCAACGTCCTGACTTTC.

The CDR3 region is CASSLVNSPSYEQYF. The CDR3 DNA follows: TGTGCCAGCAGCTTAGTCAACAGCCCATCCTACGAGCAGTACTTC. The V and J genes are TRBV7-9 and TRBJ2-7; D unresolved. Between the trimmed V and J ends, which lost 1 base and 1 base, there was a span of 11 bases. The CDR3 contains 15 residues. CDR1 and CDR2 (germline): SEHNR, FQNEAQ (reference sequence).

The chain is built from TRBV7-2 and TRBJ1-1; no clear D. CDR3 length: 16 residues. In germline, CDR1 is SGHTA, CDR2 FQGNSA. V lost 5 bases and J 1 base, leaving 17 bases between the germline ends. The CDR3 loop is CASSLWAAGRNTEAFF. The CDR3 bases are TGTGCCAGCAGCCTCTGGGCCGCTGGTCGGAACACTGAAGCTTTCTTT.

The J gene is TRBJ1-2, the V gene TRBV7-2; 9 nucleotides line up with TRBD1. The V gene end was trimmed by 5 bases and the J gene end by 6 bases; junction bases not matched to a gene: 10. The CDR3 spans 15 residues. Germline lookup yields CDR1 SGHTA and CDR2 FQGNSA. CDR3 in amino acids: CASSPVGQGWNGYTF. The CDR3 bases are TGTGCCAGCAGCCCCGTGGGACAGGGTTGGAATGGCTACACCTTC. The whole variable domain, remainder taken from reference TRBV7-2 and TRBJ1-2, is GAGVSQSPSNKVTEKGKDVELRCDPISGHTALYWYRQSLGQGLEFLIYFQGNSAPDKSGLPSDRFSAERTGGSVSTLTIQRTQQEDSAVYLCASSPVGQGWNGYTFGSGTRLTVV.

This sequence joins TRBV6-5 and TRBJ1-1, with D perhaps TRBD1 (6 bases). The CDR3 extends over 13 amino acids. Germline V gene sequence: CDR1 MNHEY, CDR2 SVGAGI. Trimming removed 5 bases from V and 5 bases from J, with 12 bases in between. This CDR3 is CASSLQGSTEAFF. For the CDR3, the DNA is TGTGCCAGCAGTCTACAGGGTTCTACTGAAGCTTTCTTT.

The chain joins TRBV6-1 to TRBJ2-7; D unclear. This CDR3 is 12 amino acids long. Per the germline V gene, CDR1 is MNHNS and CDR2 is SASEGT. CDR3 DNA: TGTGCTACCCGTCCTCCCGTTTACGAGCAGTACTTC. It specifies CATRPPVYEQYF.

The CDR3 sequence: CASRQGAREQFF. The CDR3, as DNA: TGTGCCAGCAGGCAGGGGGCGCGTGAGCAGTTCTTC. The V call is TRBV27, the J call TRBJ2-1; 8 positions agree with TRBD1. Per germline, CDR1 MNHEY and CDR2 SMNVEV (reference sequence). The CDR3 is made up of 12 amino acids. The V gene end was trimmed by 6 bases and the J gene end by 9 bases; junction bases not matched to a gene: 4.

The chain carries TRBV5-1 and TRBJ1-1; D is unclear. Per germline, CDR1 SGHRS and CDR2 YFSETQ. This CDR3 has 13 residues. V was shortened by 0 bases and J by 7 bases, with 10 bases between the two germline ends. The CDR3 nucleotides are TGCGCCAGCAGCTTGGCTGTGCGGGGTGAAGCTTTCTTT. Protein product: CASSLAVRGEAFF.

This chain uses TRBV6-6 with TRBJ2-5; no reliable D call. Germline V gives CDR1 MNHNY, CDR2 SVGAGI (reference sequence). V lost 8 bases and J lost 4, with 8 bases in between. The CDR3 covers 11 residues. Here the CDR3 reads CASLVGETQYF. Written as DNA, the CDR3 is TGTGCCAGCCTAGTAGGAGAGACCCAGTACTTC.

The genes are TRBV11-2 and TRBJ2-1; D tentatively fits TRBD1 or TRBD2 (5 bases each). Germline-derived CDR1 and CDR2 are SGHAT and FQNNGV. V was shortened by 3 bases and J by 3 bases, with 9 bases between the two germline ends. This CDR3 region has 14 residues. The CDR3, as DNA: TGTGCCAGCAGCTTGGGGACGGGCTACAATGAGCAGTTCTTC. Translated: CASSLGTGYNEQFF.

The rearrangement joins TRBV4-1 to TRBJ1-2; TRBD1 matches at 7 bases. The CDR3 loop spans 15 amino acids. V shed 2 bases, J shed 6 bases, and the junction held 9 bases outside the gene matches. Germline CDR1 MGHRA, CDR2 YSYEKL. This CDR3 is CASSQRRGRLNGYTF. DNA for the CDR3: TGCGCCAGCAGCCAACGTAGGGGGCGTTTGAATGGCTACACCTTC.

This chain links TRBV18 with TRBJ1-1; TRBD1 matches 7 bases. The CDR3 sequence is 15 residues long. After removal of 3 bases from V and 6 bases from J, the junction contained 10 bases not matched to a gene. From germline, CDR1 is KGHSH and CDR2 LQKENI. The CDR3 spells CASSPTTGVSAEAFF. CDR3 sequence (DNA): TGTGCCAGCTCACCGACAACAGGGGTCAGCGCTGAAGCTTTCTTT.

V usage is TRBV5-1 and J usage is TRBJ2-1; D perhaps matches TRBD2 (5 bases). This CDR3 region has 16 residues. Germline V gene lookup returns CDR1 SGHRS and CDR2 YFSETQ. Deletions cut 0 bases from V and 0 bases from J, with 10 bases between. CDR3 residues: CASSLAQLASYNEQFF. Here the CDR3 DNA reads TGCGCCAGCAGCTTGGCCCAGCTAGCCTCCTACAATGAGCAGTTCTTC.

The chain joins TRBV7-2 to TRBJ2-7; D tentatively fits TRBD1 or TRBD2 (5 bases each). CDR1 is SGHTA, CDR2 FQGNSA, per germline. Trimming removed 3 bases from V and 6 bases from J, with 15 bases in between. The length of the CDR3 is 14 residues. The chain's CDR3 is CASSFSGFGGEQYF. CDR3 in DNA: TGTGCCAGCAGCTTCTCGGGCTTTGGGGGCGAGCAGTACTTC.

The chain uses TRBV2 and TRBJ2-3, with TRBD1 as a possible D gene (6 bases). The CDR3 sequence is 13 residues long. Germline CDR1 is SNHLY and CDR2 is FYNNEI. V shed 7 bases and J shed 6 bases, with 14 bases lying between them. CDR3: CASNQRGSDTQYF. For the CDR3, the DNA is TGTGCCAGCAACCAAAGGGGGTCGGATACGCAGTATTTT.

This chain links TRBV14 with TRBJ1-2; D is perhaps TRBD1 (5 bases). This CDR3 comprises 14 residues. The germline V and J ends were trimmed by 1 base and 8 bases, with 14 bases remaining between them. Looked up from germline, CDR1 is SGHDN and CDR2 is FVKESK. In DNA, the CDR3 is TGTGCCAGCAGCCAAGCCGGCGAGGGGAAAGGCTACACCTTC. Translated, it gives CASSQAGEGKGYTF.

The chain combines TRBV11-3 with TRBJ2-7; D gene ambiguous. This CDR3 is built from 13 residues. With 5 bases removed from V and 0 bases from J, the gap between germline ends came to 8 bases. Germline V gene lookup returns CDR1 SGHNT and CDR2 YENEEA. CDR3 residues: CASSLGRSYEQYF. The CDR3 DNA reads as TGTGCCAGCAGCCTCGGACGCTCCTACGAGCAGTACTTC. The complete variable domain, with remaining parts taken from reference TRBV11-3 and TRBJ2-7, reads EAGVVQSPRYKIIEKKQPVAFWCNPISGHNTLYWYLQNLGQGPELLIRYENEEAVDDSQLPKDRFSAERLKGVDSTLKIQPAELGDSAVYLCASSLGRSYEQYFGPGTRLTVT.

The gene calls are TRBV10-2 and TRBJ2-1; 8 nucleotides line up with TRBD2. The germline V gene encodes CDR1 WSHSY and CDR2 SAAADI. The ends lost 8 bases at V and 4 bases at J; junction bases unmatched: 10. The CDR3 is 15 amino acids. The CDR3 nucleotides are TGCGCCAGCCGCGATGAAGCGGGAGTTTACAATGAGCAGTTCTTC. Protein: CASRDEAGVYNEQFF.